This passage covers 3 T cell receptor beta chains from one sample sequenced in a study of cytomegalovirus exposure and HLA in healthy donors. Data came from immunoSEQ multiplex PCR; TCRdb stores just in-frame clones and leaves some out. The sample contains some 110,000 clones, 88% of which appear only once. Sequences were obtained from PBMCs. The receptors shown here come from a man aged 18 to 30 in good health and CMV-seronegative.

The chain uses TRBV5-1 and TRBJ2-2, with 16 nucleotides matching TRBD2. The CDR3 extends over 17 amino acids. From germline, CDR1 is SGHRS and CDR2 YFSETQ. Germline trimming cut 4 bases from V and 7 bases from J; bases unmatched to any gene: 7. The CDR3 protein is CASSPGLAGGHIGELFF. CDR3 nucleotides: TGCGCCAGCAGCCCGGGACTAGCGGGAGGGCACATCGGGGAGCTGTTTTTT. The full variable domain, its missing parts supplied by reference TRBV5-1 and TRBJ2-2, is KAGVTQTPRYLIKTRGQQVTLSCSPISGHRSVSWYQQTPGQGLQFLFEYFSETQRNKGNFPGRFSGRQFSNSRSEMNVSTLELGDSALYLCASSPGLAGGHIGELFFGEGSRLTVL.

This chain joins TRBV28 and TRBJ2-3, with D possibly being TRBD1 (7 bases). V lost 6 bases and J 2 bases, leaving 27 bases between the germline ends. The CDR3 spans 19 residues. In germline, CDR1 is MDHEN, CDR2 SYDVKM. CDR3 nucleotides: TGTGCCAGCAGACCAGGGGGGCGGGACCTTGACACATACACAGATACGCAGTATTTT. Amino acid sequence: CASRPGGRDLDTYTDTQYF.

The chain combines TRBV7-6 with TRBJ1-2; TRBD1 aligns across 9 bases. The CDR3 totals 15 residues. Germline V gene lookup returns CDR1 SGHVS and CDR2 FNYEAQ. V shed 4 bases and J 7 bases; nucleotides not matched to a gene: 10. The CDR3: CASSYTTGGAAGYTF. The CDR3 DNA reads TGTGCCAGCAGCTATACAACAGGGGGCGCGGCTGGCTACACCTTC.